Each of the 13 T cell receptor beta chains below was sequenced from the same sample in a study of blood T cell repertoires in COVID-19. Measured with immunoSEQ multiplex PCR; TCRdb has only the in-frame clones, and not every one. The repertoire has a few hundred thousand clones, about 85% of them found once; the top ten carry about 2.5%. Sequences were obtained from peripheral blood. Every receptor here comes from a man aged 18-30 years with active or convalescent COVID-19.

J is TRBJ1-1 and V is TRBV4-1; D might be TRBD1 (5 bases). This CDR3 has 14 residues. The V gene lost 0 bases and the J gene lost 5 bases, with 10 bases spanning the gap. Germline V gene sequence: CDR1 MGHRA, CDR2 YSYEKL. In nucleotides, the CDR3 is TGCGCCAGCAGCCAAGACTGGACATATACTGAAGCTTTCTTT. Translated: CASSQDWTYTEAFF.

The chain carries TRBV3-1 (or the pseudogene TRBV3-2) and TRBJ2-3; TRBD2 matches at 8 bases. The CDR3 sequence is 14 residues long. With 4 bases clipped from V and 12 bases from J, the junction kept 12 bases outside the gene matches. CDR1 and CDR2 (germline): LGHDT, YNNKEL (reference sequence). CDR3 DNA sequence: TGTGCCAGCAGCCTCAGGAATAGCGGGACCCACCAGTATTTT. This sequence encodes CASSLRNSGTHQYF.

This rearrangement joins TRBV19 to TRBJ2-7; 10 nucleotides line up with TRBD1. The length of the CDR3 is 14 residues. V lost 4 bases, J lost 6 bases, and 6 bases stayed unmatched. Germline V gene lookup returns CDR1 LNHDA and CDR2 SQIVND (reference sequence). The DNA of the CDR3 is TGTGCCAGTAGTACCGGGACAGGGGCCATCGAGCAGTACTTC. This encodes CASSTGTGAIEQYF.

This chain links TRBV5-4 with TRBJ2-7; a weak D match, TRBD1 (6 bases). This CDR3 is 15 amino acids long. The V gene lost 5 bases and the J gene lost 2 bases, with 17 bases spanning the gap. The germline V gene encodes CDR1 SGHNT and CDR2 YYREEE (reference sequence). The CDR3 DNA sequence: TGTGCCAGCAGTCAAACAGGGACCGATACCTACGAGCAGTACTTC. This translates into CASSQTGTDTYEQYF.

This sequence joins TRBV28 and TRBJ1-1; 12 bases agree with TRBD1. The CDR3 spans 15 residues. The germline CDR1 and CDR2 sequences are MDHEN and SYDVKM. The J segment lost 7 bases and the V segment lost 6 bases, leaving 9 bases of the junction unmatched. Written as DNA, the CDR3 is TGTGCCAGCAGAAAAACCGGGACAGGGGGCCGTGAAGCTTTCTTT. This encodes CASRKTGTGGREAFF.

The V and J genes are TRBV7-9 and TRBJ2-3, with 10 bases matching TRBD2. This CDR3 spans 18 amino acids. V shed 1 base and J 1 base; nucleotides not matched to a gene: 8. The V gene's germline CDR1 is SEHNR and CDR2 FQNEAQ (reference sequence). The CDR3 here is CASSLDASGRGGTDTQYF. CDR3 nucleotide sequence: TGTGCCAGCAGCTTAGATGCTAGCGGGAGAGGGGGCACAGATACGCAGTATTTT.

The rearrangement uses TRBV10-2 and TRBJ1-2, with D possibly being TRBD1 (5 bases). CDR1 WSHSY and CDR2 SAAADI come from the germline V gene. The CDR3 contains 15 residues. Trimming removed 4 bases at V and 4 bases at J, with 16 bases between. The CDR3 reads CASSGDVGRGYGYTF. CDR3 in DNA: TGCGCCAGCAGTGGGGACGTCGGGCGGGGCTATGGCTACACCTTC.

V usage is TRBV5-4 and J usage is TRBJ1-2; D gene unclear. V lost 1 base, J lost 7 bases, and 11 bases lay in between. CDR3 length equals 13 residues. Looked up from germline, CDR1 is SGHNT and CDR2 is YYREEE (reference sequence). The CDR3 loop is CASSLFGWRGYTF. The CDR3 DNA reads TGTGCCAGCAGCTTGTTCGGGTGGCGTGGCTACACCTTC. Variable domain in full (rest from reference TRBV5-4 and TRBJ1-2): ETGVTQSPTHLIKTRGQQVTLRCSSQSGHNTVSWYQQALGQGPQFIFQYYREEENGRGNFPPRFSGLQFPNYSSELNVNALELDDSALYLCASSLFGWRGYTFGSGTRLTVV.

The chain carries TRBV10-1 and TRBJ2-1; 8 bases are a match to TRBD2. The length of the CDR3 is 15 residues. V was clipped by 3 bases and J by 4 bases; unmatched bases: 5. The germline CDR1 and CDR2 sequences are WNHNN and SYGVQD (reference sequence). The CDR3 region has the DNA TGCGCCAGCAGTGAAAGCGGGGGCCCTTACAATGAGCAGTTCTTC. Protein: CASSESGGPYNEQFF.

The gene calls are TRBV11-2 and TRBJ2-1; TRBD2 matches 8 bases. Germline V gene data show CDR1 as SGHAT and CDR2 as FQNNGV. With V trimmed by 11 bases and J by 3 bases, 9 bases remained unmatched. CDR3 length: 14 amino acids. CDR3 sequence reads: CAAGGGGIYNEQFF. Here the CDR3 DNA reads TGTGCCGCCGGAGGCGGGGGGATCTACAATGAGCAGTTCTTC.

This chain joins TRBV12-5 and TRBJ2-2, with D unresolved. V was cut by 2 bases and J by 5 bases, with 6 bases left in between. The CDR3 is made up of 13 amino acids. CDR1 is LGHNT and CDR2 is FRNRAP in the germline V gene. CDR3 DNA: TGTGCTAGTGGTTTGTCTAATACCGGGGAGCTGTTTTTT. This gives the protein CASGLSNTGELFF. The whole variable domain, remainder taken from reference TRBV12-5 and TRBJ2-2, is DARVTQTPRHKVTEMGQEVTMRCQPILGHNTVFWYRQTMMQGLELLAYFRNRAPLDDSGMPKDRFSAEMPDATLATLKIQPSEPRDSAVYFCASGLSNTGELFFGEGSRLTVL.

This chain connects TRBV5-6 to TRBJ1-2; tentative D call: TRBD1 (6 bases). CDR1 SGHDT and CDR2 YYEEEE come from the germline V gene. This CDR3 has 13 amino acids. The germline V and J ends were trimmed by 0 bases and 8 bases, with 11 bases remaining between them. CDR3 in DNA: TGTGCCAGCAGCTTGGCCGGGGGGCTGGGCTACACCTTC. Its translation: CASSLAGGLGYTF.

The rearrangement uses TRBV6-2 or TRBV6-3 and TRBJ2-7, with 8 nucleotides matching TRBD2. The CDR3 length is 13 residues. The germline gives CDR1 MNHEY, CDR2 SVGEGT. V was clipped by 6 bases and J by 2 bases; unmatched bases: 3. As DNA, the CDR3 is TGTGCCAGCAGCACTAGCGGCACCTACGAGCAGTACTTC. It specifies CASSTSGTYEQYF.